Listed below are T cell receptor beta chains from one sample, sequenced in a study of lymphopenia after photon versus proton radiotherapy. Produced via immunoSEQ multiplex PCR; TCRdb's table is partial and in-frame only. In the table there are approximately 91,000 clones, around 88% of which are singletons. Sequenced material: peripheral blood, taken from a patient treated with proton-based radiotherapy. The receptors here all came from a man aged 55 to 70 with pancreatic cancer. The CDR3 runs from the conserved cysteine through the conserved F or W. The order of the fields is J gene, D gene, clone size, V gene, CDR3 protein, CDR3 DNA. A D gene is named only where the DNA matches it firmly. Some rows have no size entry. The others give once, few or many, or a class for an expanded clone.

>TRBJ2-2|.|few|TRBV7-3
CASSFIPGELFF
TGTGCCAGCAGCTTTATCCCCGGGGAGCTGTTTTTT
>TRBJ2-7|TRBD1|.|TRBV2
CASREDRVYEQYF
TGTGCCAGCAGGGAGGACAGGGTCTACGAGCAGTACTTC
>TRBJ2-2|.|.|TRBV7-9
CASSRGLTTGSPNTGELFF
TGTGCCAGCAGCCGAGGGCTAACTACAGGATCCCCGAACACCGGGGAGCTGTTTTTT
>TRBJ2-5|.|.|TRBV4-2
CASSSGGAGETQYF
TGTGCCAGCAGCTCCGGGGGAGCGGGAGAGACCCAGTACTTC
>TRBJ2-4|.|.|TRBV6-1
CASSVAAKNIQYF
TGTGCCAGCAGTGTTGCCGCCAAAAACATTCAGTACTTC
>TRBJ1-2|.|.|TRBV30
CAWRWADYGYTF
TGTGCCTGGAGGTGGGCAGACTATGGCTACACCTTC
>TRBJ2-3|.|.|TRBV5-1
CASSIGQATDTQYF
TGCGCCAGCAGCATCGGACAAGCAACAGATACGCAGTATTTT
>TRBJ1-5|TRBD1|.|TRBV7-8
CASSPRDRGRQPQHF
TGTGCCAGCAGCCCCCGGGACAGGGGGCGACAGCCCCAGCATTTT
>TRBJ2-7|TRBD2|.|TRBV18
CASSSGLAGAGMGEQYF
TGTGCCAGCTCTTCGGGACTAGCGGGAGCCGGCATGGGGGAGCAGTACTTC
>TRBJ1-1|TRBD1|.|TRBV5-1
CASSLTGQGAMNTEAFF
TGCGCCAGCAGCTTGACGGGACAGGGAGCCATGAACACTGAAGCTTTCTTT
>TRBJ1-1|.|.|TRBV28
CASRRGTEAFF
TGTGCCAGCAGGAGGGGCACTGAAGCTTTCTTT
>TRBJ2-7|.|once|TRBV4-1
CASRELGRSYEQYF
TGCGCCAGCAGGGAGTTAGGGCGGTCCTACGAGCAGTACTTC
>TRBJ2-7|.|.|TRBV9
CASSVSSGSNYEQYF
TGTGCCAGCAGCGTTTCGTCGGGCAGCAACTACGAGCAGTACTTC
>TRBJ2-1|TRBD2|.|TRBV29-1
CSVEDRLAGFNEQFF
TGCAGCGTTGAAGATCGACTAGCGGGGTTCAATGAGCAGTTCTTC
>TRBJ2-3|TRBD2|.|TRBV18
CASSKLRTSGRGTDTQYF
TGTGCCAGCTCAAAATTGAGGACTAGCGGGAGAGGCACAGATACGCAGTATTTT
>TRBJ2-2|.|.|TRBV11-2
CASSLRISINTGELFF
TGTGCCAGCAGCCTCCGGATTTCGATTAACACCGGGGAGCTGTTTTTT
>TRBJ2-1|.|.|TRBV5-1
CASSLAGAYNEQFF
TGCGCCAGCAGCTTGGCTGGCGCCTACAATGAGCAGTTCTTC
>TRBJ2-7|.|.|TRBV11-2
CASSLFYEQYF
TGTGCCAGCAGCTTGTTCTACGAGCAGTACTTC
>TRBJ2-1|TRBD2|.|TRBV29-1
CSAESSGSSYNEQFF
TGCAGCGCCGAAAGCAGCGGGAGCTCCTACAATGAGCAGTTCTTC
>TRBJ1-2|.|.|TRBV19
CASSMGAANYGYTF
TGTGCCAGTAGTATGGGGGCAGCTAACTATGGCTACACCTTC
>TRBJ2-1|TRBD1|once|TRBV7-9
CASSLEGAFNEQFF
TGTGCCAGCAGCTTAGAGGGGGCGTTTAATGAGCAGTTCTTC
>TRBJ1-2|.|.|TRBV30
CAWSVSRQSNYGYTF
TGTGCCTGGAGTGTATCTAGGCAGTCTAACTATGGCTACACCTTC
>TRBJ1-1|TRBD1|.|TRBV30
CASLDRGEAFF
TGTGCCTCCTTGGACAGGGGGGAAGCTTTCTTT
>TRBJ2-3|TRBD2|.|TRBV5-4
CASSLKRGSTDTQYF
TGTGCCAGCAGCTTGAAGCGGGGGAGCACAGATACGCAGTATTTT
>TRBJ1-5|.|.|TRBV6-6
CASSYSRGGQPQHF
TGTGCCAGCAGTTACTCAAGGGGGGGTCAGCCCCAGCATTTT
>TRBJ2-1|.|.|TRBV19
CASRKTSSYNEQFF
TGTGCCAGTAGGAAGACGAGCTCCTACAATGAGCAGTTCTTC
>TRBJ2-3|.|once|TRBV20-1
CSARTRNTQYF
TGCAGTGCTAGGACCCGGAATACGCAGTATTTT
>TRBJ2-2|.|.|TRBV30
CAWSATISGRDTGELFF
TGTGCCTGGAGTGCCACCATTTCGGGACGGGACACCGGGGAGCTGTTTTTT
>TRBJ1-1|.|.|TRBV9
CASSTGGTLNTEAFF
TGTGCCAGCAGCACCGGGGGGACATTGAACACTGAAGCTTTCTTT
>TRBJ2-2|.|.|TRBV27
CASSSLGGRTGELFF
TGTGCCAGCAGTTCCCTCGGGGGAAGGACCGGGGAGCTGTTTTTT
>TRBJ1-5|.|.|TRBV7-8
CASSLYSDQPQHF
TGTGCCAGCAGCTTATACAGTGATCAGCCCCAGCATTTT
>TRBJ1-3|.|.|TRBV28
CASSLSGTDRTIYF
TGTGCCAGCAGTTTATCTGGCACAGATCGCACCATATATTTT
>TRBJ2-7|TRBD1|.|TRBV6-1
CASSGVGQGAQEQYF
TGTGCCAGCAGCGGCGTTGGGCAGGGGGCTCAAGAGCAGTACTTC
>TRBJ2-3|TRBD1|.|TRBV27
CASHGAGGHTDTQYF
TGTGCCAGCCATGGGGCAGGGGGACACACAGATACGCAGTATTTT
>TRBJ2-4|.|.|TRBV5-5
CASSPSYRGNLDIQYF
TGTGCCAGCAGCCCCTCCTATCGGGGTAATTTGGACATTCAGTACTTC
>TRBJ2-3|TRBD2|.|TRBV5-1
CASSPAGVSDTQYF
TGCGCCAGCAGCCCCGCGGGAGTGTCAGATACGCAGTATTTT
>TRBJ1-3|.|once|TRBV5-6
CASCPLGCSGNTIYF
TGTGCCAGCTGCCCCCTTGGTTGCTCTGGAAACACCATATATTTT
>TRBJ2-1|.|.|TRBV30
CAWSDGVPYNEQFF
TGTGCCTGGAGTGACGGGGTACCCTACAATGAGCAGTTCTTC
>TRBJ2-4|.|.|TRBV19
CASSIGGDKNIQYF
TGTGCCAGTAGTATTGGAGGGGATAAAAACATTCAGTACTTC
>TRBJ2-2|.|once|TRBV5-1
CASRVAGTNTGELFF
TGCGCCAGCAGAGTTGCGGGGACGAACACCGGGGAGCTGTTTTTT
>TRBJ1-1|TRBD1|.|TRBV27
CASSSPQGQGVWKTEAFF
TGTGCCAGCAGTTCTCCTCAGGGACAGGGGGTTTGGAAGACTGAAGCTTTCTTT
>TRBJ1-5|.|.|TRBV6-5
CASSRGGNNQPQHF
TGTGCCAGCAGTAGGGGGGGGAACAATCAGCCCCAGCATTTT